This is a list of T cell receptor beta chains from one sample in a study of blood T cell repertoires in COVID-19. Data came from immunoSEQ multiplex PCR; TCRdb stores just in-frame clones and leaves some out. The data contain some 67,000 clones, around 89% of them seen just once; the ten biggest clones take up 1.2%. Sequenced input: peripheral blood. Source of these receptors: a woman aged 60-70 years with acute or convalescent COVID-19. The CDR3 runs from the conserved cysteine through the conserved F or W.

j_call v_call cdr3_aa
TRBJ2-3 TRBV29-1 CSVGGLGTDTQYF
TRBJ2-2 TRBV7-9 CASSSAAGELFF
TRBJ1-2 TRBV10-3 CAISGDSNYGYTF
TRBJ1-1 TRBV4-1 CASSHGQGSTEAFF
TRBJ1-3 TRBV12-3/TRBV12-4 CASSLGSNTIYF
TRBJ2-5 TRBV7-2 CASTARGTGGKQTQYF
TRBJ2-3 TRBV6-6 CASSYIQSTDTQYF
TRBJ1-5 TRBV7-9 CASSLAPTGRNDQPQHF
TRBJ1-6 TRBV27 CASSLGGTGYSPLHF
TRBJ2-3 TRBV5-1 CASRMTGWTDTQYF
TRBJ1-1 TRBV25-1 CASSLVGDTEAFF
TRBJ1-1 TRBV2 CARATGTEAFF
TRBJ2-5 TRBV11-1 CASSLLLQGGAQYF
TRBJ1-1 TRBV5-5 CASSLRDRGGRAFF
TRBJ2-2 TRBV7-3 CASSPLDRDTGELFF
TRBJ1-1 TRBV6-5 CASSQGLGNTEAFF
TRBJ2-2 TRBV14 CASSQVIGRSGELFF
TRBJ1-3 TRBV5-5 CASSLEQIPAPGNTIYF
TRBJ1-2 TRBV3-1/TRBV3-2 CASSQVTGGSNYGYTF
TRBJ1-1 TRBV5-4 CASSPTLPGSVNTEAFF
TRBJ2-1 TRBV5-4 CASSQGRAGGYNEQFF
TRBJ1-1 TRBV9 CASSVGPGRGDTEAFF
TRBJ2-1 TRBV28 CASRGEGEQFF
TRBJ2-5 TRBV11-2 CASSPTSGGIGETQYF
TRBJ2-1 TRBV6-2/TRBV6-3 CASSYARQGYNEQFF
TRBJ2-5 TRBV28 CASRGGWTGETQYF
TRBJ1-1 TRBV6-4 CASRVNRNTEAFF
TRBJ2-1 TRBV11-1 CASSLGSGRYNEQFF
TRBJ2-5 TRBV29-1 CSVGPGTGGETQYF
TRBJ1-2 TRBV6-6 CASSYSDRGPNYGYTF
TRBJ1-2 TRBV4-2 CASSPKPGTSDYGYTF
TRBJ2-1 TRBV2 CASRWGGLVNEQFF
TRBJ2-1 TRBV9 CASSVLGSGGLSSYNEQFF
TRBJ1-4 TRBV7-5 CVRSPGQHSTNEKLFF
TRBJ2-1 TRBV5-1 CASRRASGGSHEQFF
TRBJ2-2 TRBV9 CASSPRTTGTGELFF
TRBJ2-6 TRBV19 CASSIPTGGAPGANVLTF
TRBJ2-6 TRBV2 CASSRDRGGIGAGANVLTF
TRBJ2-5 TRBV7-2 CASSPSYQETQYF
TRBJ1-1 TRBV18 CASSPRKQAYTEAFF
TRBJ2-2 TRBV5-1 CASSLEGRINTGELFF
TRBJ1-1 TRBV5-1 CASSLKEGTEAFF
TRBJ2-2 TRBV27 CASRPLGGDTGELFF
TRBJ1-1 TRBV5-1 CASSNGQPNTEAFF
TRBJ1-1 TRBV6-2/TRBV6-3 CASSSLHSGGTEAFF
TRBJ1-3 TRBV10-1 CASSESAGAGNTIYF
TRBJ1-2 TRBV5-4 CASSLGQGSYGYTF
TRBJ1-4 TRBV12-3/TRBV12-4 CASSTQGNEKLFF
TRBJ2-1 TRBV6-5 CASRGTSGFYNEQFF